The entry that follows covers one T cell receptor (beta chain) sequence. The antigen is not known. One base away lies a much larger clone, so this may be a sequencing read error. Unique molecular identifiers were incorporated into the prepared TCRbeta library. TCRdb redid the calling of the PCR reads with MiXCR, one entry per CDR3 protein. In the table there are 130,000 to 150,000 distinct CDR3 sequences, 7.5% to 9% of which are singletons. The data stem from a study of T-cell reconstitution after alpha-beta-depleted transplantation in children. Study-level points and caveats: T-cell numbers and diversity one year post-transplant derived largely from freshly generated T cells. Approximately two months post-transplant, alpha-beta T cells reportedly originated from several hundred expanded graft clones.

There are 13 residues in the CDR3. Germline V gives CDR1 SQVTM, CDR2 ANQGSEA. Sequences were derived from PBMCs, mostly from graft donor cells, sampled 180 days after TCRalphabeta/CD19-depleted stem cell transplant. This sequence joins TRBV29-1 and TRBJ2-1; D is unresolved. The TCR sequence derives from a female patient between 2 and 15 years old who had a stem cell transplant for congenital amegakaryocytic thrombocytopenia, so the T cells may come from the graft donor. CDR3 sequence: CSVLNSSYNQQFF. The CDR3 DNA is TGCAGCGTACTAAACAGCTCCTACAATCAGCAGTTCTTC.